This is a list of T cell receptor beta chains from one sample in a study of Tregs in tolerant kidney transplant recipients. Assay used: immunoSEQ multiplex PCR; TCRdb lists only in-frame clones, some missing. The sample contains fewer than 80,000 clones, 95% to 98% of which appear only once. Sequenced here: CD4+ T cells from blood, sampled before the transplant. All receptors come from a human donor who received a combined kidney and bone marrow transplant. CDR3s include the opening cysteine and the closing phenylalanine or tryptophan. The D gene is left open where the match is weak. Clone size is given for some rows only: seen once, a few or many times, or a class if the clone is expanded.

d_call j_call v_call clone_size cdr3_nt cdr3_aa
. TRBJ2-2 TRBV28 . TGTGCCAGCAGCGGACAGTCCACCGGGGAGCTGTTTTTT CASSGQSTGELFF
TRBD1 TRBJ1-2 TRBV7-9 . TGTGCCAGCAGCTTAGAGACAGGGACTGGCTACACCTTC CASSLETGTGYTF
. TRBJ2-1 TRBV7-9 . TGTGCCAGCAGCCCCAGATGGGGGGGCGAGCAGTTCTTC CASSPRWGGEQFF
. TRBJ1-5 TRBV7-2 . TGTGCCAGCAGCCCCTACTCTCAGGGAAATCAGCCCCAGCATTTT CASSPYSQGNQPQHF
. TRBJ1-5 TRBV7-2 once TGTGCCAGCAGCTTCAGGGATCAGCCCCAGCATTTT CASSFRDQPQHF
TRBD2 TRBJ2-3 TRBV4-2 once TGTGCCAGCAGCCAAGATCTGACTAGCGGGTTCACAGATACGCAGTATTTT CASSQDLTSGFTDTQYF
. TRBJ1-4 TRBV5-5 . TGTGCCAGCACCAAGGGACTGGCTAATGAAAAACTGTTTTTT CASTKGLANEKLFF
. TRBJ1-3 TRBV28 . TGTGCCAGCACGGAGGCCAGAGGCTCTGGAAACACCATATATTTT CASTEARGSGNTIYF
TRBD2 TRBJ2-2 TRBV9 . TGTGCCAGCAGCGTGGAAGCGGGGGGGCACGCGAACACCGGGGAGCTGTTTTTT CASSVEAGGHANTGELFF
. TRBJ1-3 TRBV7-8 . TGTGCCAGCAGCCTCAGGGACTGGGGAAACACCATATATTTT CASSLRDWGNTIYF
. TRBJ1-1 TRBV5-1 once TGCGCCAGCAGCCCGAATACACACCAAGAAGCTTTCTTT CASSPNTHQEAFF
TRBD1 TRBJ1-5 TRBV7-9 . TGTGCCAGCAGCTTCACAGGGGACGGCAATCAGCCCCAGCATTTT CASSFTGDGNQPQHF
. TRBJ2-3 TRBV18 . TGTGCCAGCTCACCAGCCGAGGGGGGGCCCCTTTTT CASSPAEGGPLF
TRBD2 TRBJ2-7 TRBV7-2 . TGTGCCAGCAGCAAGACTAGCACCTACGAGCAGTACTTC CASSKTSTYEQYF
TRBD1 TRBJ1-2 TRBV2 . TGTGCCAGCAAAGAGACAGGGCCGAACTATGGCTACACCTTC CASKETGPNYGYTF
. TRBJ1-1 TRBV2 . TGTGCCAGCAAAGGGAGGGCAATGAACACTGAAGCTTTCTTT CASKGRAMNTEAFF
. TRBJ2-1 TRBV15 . TGTGCCACCAGCAGAGATCTCGGTCTCCTACGGGACAATGAGCAGTTCTTC CATSRDLGLLRDNEQFF
. TRBJ2-7 TRBV21-1 . TGTGCCAGCAGCACCCACTACGAGCAGTACTTC CASSTHYEQYF
. TRBJ1-4 TRBV7-8 . TGTGCCAGCAGCTGGGAGCCTAATGAAAAACTGTTTTTT CASSWEPNEKLFF
. TRBJ1-1 TRBV29-1 . TGCAGCGTTCATGGACAGATTGAAGCTTTCTTT CSVHGQIEAFF
. TRBJ2-1 TRBV6-6 . TGTGCCAGCAGTGGACGACAGAAGTCCTACAATGAGCAGTTCTTC CASSGRQKSYNEQFF
TRBD1 TRBJ1-2 TRBV6-5 . TGTGCCAGCAGTTTCCGGGACAGCTATGGCTACACCTTC CASSFRDSYGYTF
. TRBJ2-2 TRBV10-1 . TGCGCCAGCAACAGACCCGGCGAGGGCACCGGGGAGCTGTTTTTT CASNRPGEGTGELFF
. TRBJ1-3 TRBV7-3 . TGTGCCAGCAGCCCATCGGGCGGGGGCGCGACTGGAAACACCATATATTTT CASSPSGGGATGNTIYF
TRBD2 TRBJ2-7 TRBV11-2 . TGTGCCAGCAGCTTTTCTAGCGGGGGATTCTACGAGCAGTACTTC CASSFSSGGFYEQYF
. TRBJ1-2 TRBV5-8 . TGTGCCAGCAGCTTCCTCAGGGGTACCCTTATTAACTATGGCTACACCTTC CASSFLRGTLINYGYTF
TRBD1 TRBJ1-1 TRBV10-3 . TGTGCCATCAGTGCGAACAGGGGCACTGAAGCTTTCTTT CAISANRGTEAFF
TRBD2 TRBJ2-5 TRBV6-4 . TGTGCCAGCAGCGTATTCGGGGGGGCTGCAGAGACCCAGTACTTC CASSVFGGAAETQYF